This T cell receptor beta chain came from a study of blood T cell repertoires in COVID-19. Study background: Sample material is recorded as cDNA or gDNA derived from T cells, B-cell-depleted T cells, or PBMCs.

Profiled with immunoSEQ multiplex PCR; TCRdb holds only in-frame clones, not every one. The sample gives about 120,000 clones, about 80% of which show up once; under 5% is in the top ten. The CDR3 is 15 amino acids. V was shortened by 0 bases and J by 6 bases, with 14 bases between the two germline ends. Germline V gene lookup returns CDR1 LNHNV and CDR2 YYDKDF (reference sequence). This clonotype originated in a woman older than 75 with acute or convalescent COVID-19. V and J are TRBV15 and TRBJ1-2; unclear D gene. The sample comprised peripheral blood. CDR3 in amino acids: CATSRDLGSLDGYTF. CDR3 nucleotides: TGTGCCACCAGCAGAGATCTAGGGAGTTTGGATGGCTACACCTTC.